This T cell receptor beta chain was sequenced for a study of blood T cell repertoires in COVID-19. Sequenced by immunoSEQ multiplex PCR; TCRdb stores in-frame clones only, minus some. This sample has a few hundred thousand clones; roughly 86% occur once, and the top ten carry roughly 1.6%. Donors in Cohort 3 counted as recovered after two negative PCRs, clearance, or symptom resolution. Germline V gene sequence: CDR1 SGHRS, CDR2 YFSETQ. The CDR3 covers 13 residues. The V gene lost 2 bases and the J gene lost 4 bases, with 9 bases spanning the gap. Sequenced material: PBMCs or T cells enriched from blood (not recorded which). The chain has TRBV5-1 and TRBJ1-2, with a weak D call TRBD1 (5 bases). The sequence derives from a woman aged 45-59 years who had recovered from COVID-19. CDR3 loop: CASSFGAGYGYTF. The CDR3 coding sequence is TGCGCCAGCAGCTTTGGGGCAGGCTATGGCTACACCTTC.